This T cell receptor (beta chain) was sequenced for a study of cytomegalovirus exposure and HLA in healthy donors. Study background: An earlier analysis found fewer than 140 million unique TCR beta sequences from around 180 million T cells.

Both 60 Vbeta primers and 13 Jbeta primers went into the PCR. Methods used by the authors: Some 10 million of 80 million or so unique TCR beta chains were shared, per a later count. Assay used: immunoSEQ multiplex PCR; TCRdb lists only in-frame clones, some missing. Clone size and V and J calls were adopted from that table, with D and trimming inferred from the DNA. The table includes about 160,000 clones, about 82% detected once. The V gene lost 0 bases and the J gene lost 1 base, with 7 bases spanning the gap. The CDR3 sequence is 14 residues long. Germline-derived CDR1 and CDR2 are SGHDT and YYEEEE.

The V call is TRBV5-6, the J call TRBJ1-2; perhaps TRBD1 as D (6 bases). The sequenced sample consisted of PBMCs. The origin of this receptor is a young woman in good health and CMV-seronegative. The CDR3 nucleotides read TGTGCCAGCAGCTTGGGACAGGATAACTATGGCTACACCTTC. Translating it yields CASSLGQDNYGYTF.